Shown below are 21 T cell receptor beta chains from a single sample sequenced in a study of cytomegalovirus exposure and HLA in healthy donors. Both 60 Vbeta primers and 13 Jbeta primers went into the PCR. The repertoire was sequenced with immunoSEQ multiplex PCR; TCRdb's copy has only in-frame clones and lacks some. There are 80,000 to 95,000 clones in the sample, with about 1.1% held by the top ten. The sequencing sample was made of PBMCs. All receptors come from a woman aged 30 to 39 in good health and CMV-seronegative.

The chain joins TRBV5-1 to TRBJ2-1; D might be TRBD2 (8 bases). V lost 0 bases and J 6 bases, leaving 13 bases between the germline ends. Germline values: CDR1 SGHRS, CDR2 YFSETQ. The CDR3 covers 15 residues. CDR3 in amino acids: CASSLARGTSNEQFF. The CDR3 DNA reads as TGCGCCAGCAGCTTGGCCAGGGGGACTAGCAATGAGCAGTTCTTC.

The chain joins TRBV30 to TRBJ2-7; 9 nucleotides line up with TRBD1. This CDR3 has 13 amino acids. The junction had 5 bases not matched to a gene; V was cut back by 5 bases and J by 3 bases. Germline V gene lookup returns CDR1 GTSNPN and CDR2 SVGIG (reference sequence). In DNA, the CDR3 is TGTGCCTGGTCAGGACAGGGGCTCTACGAGCAGTACTTC. This encodes CAWSGQGLYEQYF.

V is TRBV30 and J is TRBJ1-5, with D hard to call. CDR3 length: 14 amino acids. The germline CDR1 and CDR2 sequences are GTSNPN and SVGIG (reference sequence). V lost 1 base, J lost 6 bases, and 13 bases lay in between. The chain's CDR3 is CAWSGSGWGQPQHF. CDR3 in DNA: TGTGCCTGGAGTGGATCGGGGTGGGGTCAGCCCCAGCATTTT.

A note on this clone: Additional DNA sequences in this sample encode the identical CDR3. The chain carries TRBV19 and TRBJ2-7; 9 bases agree with TRBD2. Unmatched junction bases numbered 3, after V lost 1 base and J lost 2 bases. The CDR3 has 15 residues. CDR1 and CDR2 from the germline V gene are LNHDA and SQIVND (reference sequence). This chain's CDR3 is CASSIGLAGTYEQYF. The CDR3 DNA sequence: TGTGCCAGTAGTATAGGTCTAGCGGGAACCTACGAGCAGTACTTC.

The gene calls are TRBV7-9 and TRBJ2-1; TRBD1 agrees at 8 bases. The CDR3 spans 15 residues. Germline V gene lookup returns CDR1 SEHNR and CDR2 FQNEAQ (reference sequence). With V trimmed by 1 base and J by 5 bases, 4 bases remained unmatched. The CDR3 coding sequence is TGTGCCAGCAGCTTAGGGCAGGGGGCCCACAATGAGCAGTTCTTC. It encodes CASSLGQGAHNEQFF.

This chain uses TRBV15 with TRBJ2-7; D call uncertain. The germline V and J ends were trimmed by 0 bases and 7 bases, with 16 bases remaining between them. This CDR3 has 15 amino acids. The V gene's germline CDR1 is LNHNV and CDR2 YYDKDF (reference sequence). In DNA, the CDR3 is TGTGCCACCAGCAGAGATTTCATAAATGTTGCGGAGCAGTACTTC. It encodes CATSRDFINVAEQYF.

The V and J genes are TRBV19 and TRBJ2-2; TRBD1 matches at 8 bases. CDR1 and CDR2 (germline): LNHDA, SQIVND (reference sequence). After removal of 5 bases from V and 6 bases from J, the junction contained 11 bases not matched to a gene. The length of the CDR3 is 16 residues. The chain's CDR3 is CASSPRTGSLPGELFF. The CDR3, as DNA: TGTGCCAGTAGTCCCCGGACAGGGTCTCTACCCGGGGAGCTGTTTTTT. Looking up the rest from reference TRBV19 and TRBJ2-2 gives the full variable domain: DGGITQSPKYLFRKEGQNVTLSCEQNLNHDAMYWYRQDPGQGLRLIYYSQIVNDFQKGDIAEGYSVSREKKESFPLTVTSAQKNPTAFYLCASSPRTGSLPGELFFGEGSRLTVL.

The V and J genes are TRBV4-1 and TRBJ1-2; 10 bases agree with TRBD1. Germline lookup yields CDR1 MGHRA and CDR2 YSYEKL. J was trimmed by 6 bases and V by 4 bases; bases with no gene match: 11. CDR3 length: 16 residues. CDR3 in DNA: TGCGCCAGCAGCCCCTCAGTGGGACAGGGGATAAATGGCTACACCTTC. It encodes CASSPSVGQGINGYTF.

This chain uses TRBV19 with TRBJ2-7, with TRBD2 matching 9 bases. Germline lookup yields CDR1 LNHDA and CDR2 SQIVND (reference sequence). Trimming took 5 bases from V and 0 from J; bases not matched to a gene: 11. The CDR3 totals 17 residues. Here the CDR3 reads CASSVASLAGDSYEQYF. DNA of the CDR3: TGTGCCAGTAGTGTTGCTTCGTTAGCGGGGGACTCCTACGAGCAGTACTTC.

This chain joins TRBV28 and TRBJ2-7, with 7 positions matching TRBD2. V shed 4 bases, J shed 2 bases, and the junction held 17 bases outside the gene matches. Germline V gene lookup returns CDR1 MDHEN and CDR2 SYDVKM. The CDR3 contains 18 residues. The CDR3 region has the DNA TGTGCCAGCAGTTCCCACCCAGGCGGAGTAGCGGGTGCCTACGAGCAGTACTTC. It yields the protein CASSSHPGGVAGAYEQYF.

This chain joins TRBV29-1 and TRBJ2-3, with D possibly being TRBD1 (5 bases). V shed 1 base and J shed 9 bases, with 8 bases lying between them. The V gene's germline CDR1 is SQVTM and CDR2 ANQGSEA. The CDR3 extends over 11 amino acids. CDR3 coding DNA: TGCAGCGTTGAAGCGGCAGGGACGCAGTATTTT. Encoded protein: CSVEAAGTQYF.

This chain joins TRBV30 and TRBJ1-6; a possible D gene is TRBD1 (5 bases). V shed 2 bases and J shed 9 bases, with 11 bases lying between them. Germline V gene data show CDR1 as GTSNPN and CDR2 as SVGIG (reference sequence). CDR3 length equals 13 residues. CDR3: CAWSSQGGSPLHF. CDR3 bases: TGTGCCTGGAGTAGCCAGGGTGGTTCACCCCTCCACTTT.

V and J are TRBV2 and TRBJ2-2; D is possibly TRBD2 (6 bases). Trimming removed 3 bases at V and 5 bases at J, with 13 bases between. The CDR3 consists of 15 residues. Germline CDR1 is SNHLY and CDR2 is FYNNEI. The CDR3 nucleotides are TGTGCCAGCAGTGATTCCGGGAGCGGTACCGGGGAGCTGTTTTTT. This encodes CASSDSGSGTGELFF.

The chain employs TRBV4-1 and TRBJ2-7, with D possibly TRBD2 on 6 matching bases. The CDR3 length is 17 residues. Trimming shortened V by 0 bases and J by 0 bases, and 15 bases separated the two germline ends. Germline values: CDR1 MGHRA, CDR2 YSYEKL. The CDR3 here is CASSQEAGSGVSYEQYF. CDR3 nucleotide sequence: TGCGCCAGCAGCCAAGAGGCGGGTAGCGGAGTCTCCTACGAGCAGTACTTC.

The chain combines TRBV27 with TRBJ2-2; possibly TRBD1 for D (6 bases). Germline-derived CDR1 and CDR2 are MNHEY and SMNVEV (reference sequence). Trimming took 5 bases from V and 3 from J, leaving 13 bases between them. The CDR3 is made up of 15 amino acids. The CDR3 DNA sequence: TGTGCCAGCAGTCCTAGACAGGCGTACACCGGGGAGCTGTTTTTT. Translating it yields CASSPRQAYTGELFF.

This rearrangement joins TRBV13 to TRBJ2-5; 8 bases match TRBD2. Germline loops: CDR1 PRHDT, CDR2 FYEKMQ (reference sequence). V was pared by 5 bases and J by 4 bases, with 3 bases of the junction left unmatched. The CDR3 length is 13 residues. In DNA form, the CDR3 reads TGTGCCAGCAGCCGGGGGGGACGAGAGACCCAGTACTTC. Its protein is CASSRGGRETQYF.

This chain joins TRBV2 and TRBJ2-7, with D perhaps TRBD1 (6 bases). V dropped 6 bases and J dropped 3 bases, with 18 bases sitting between them. Germline-derived CDR1 and CDR2 are SNHLY and FYNNEI. The CDR3 spans 15 residues. The chain's CDR3 is CASRLEAGVVYEQYF. The CDR3 nucleotides are TGTGCCAGCAGACTTGAAGCAGGGGTCGTCTACGAGCAGTACTTC.

The J gene is TRBJ1-1, the V gene TRBV5-4; maybe TRBD1 (5 bases). CDR1 is SGHNT and CDR2 is YYREEE in the germline V gene (reference sequence). CDR3 length: 14 residues. V lost 4 bases, J lost 3 bases, and 13 bases lay in between. Here the CDR3 reads CASSPAGRDTEAFF. The CDR3 DNA reads as TGTGCCAGCAGCCCGGCAGGGAGGGACACTGAAGCTTTCTTT.

V and J are TRBV28 and TRBJ1-1; the D gene is possibly TRBD1 (5 bases). CDR3 length equals 15 residues. Trimming removed 7 bases at V and 5 bases at J, with 20 bases between. Germline CDR1 is MDHEN and CDR2 is SYDVKM. This chain's CDR3 is CASTPPGRARTEAFF. The CDR3 nucleotides are TGTGCCAGCACCCCCCCCGGCAGGGCAAGGACTGAAGCTTTCTTT.

This sequence joins TRBV30 and TRBJ2-7; 8 bases fit TRBD2. V trimming: 2 bases; J trimming: 2 bases; junction bases outside the gene matches: 17. The CDR3 is 18 residues long. In germline, CDR1 is GTSNPN, CDR2 SVGIG (reference sequence). CDR3 nucleotide sequence: TGTGCCTGGAGTCCCAACCCGGGACTAGGTTCGACAGCCTACGAGCAGTACTTC. Its protein product is CAWSPNPGLGSTAYEQYF.

The V gene is TRBV5-1, the J gene TRBJ2-3; tentatively, D is TRBD2 (6 bases). V shed 2 bases and J shed 0 bases, with 10 bases lying between them. Germline assignment: CDR1 SGHRS and CDR2 YFSETQ. This CDR3 spans 15 amino acids. In DNA, the CDR3 is TGCGCCAGCAGCTTCCCCGGGGGTAGCACAGATACGCAGTATTTT. As protein: CASSFPGGSTDTQYF.